One sample yielded the 14 T cell receptor beta chains listed below, sequenced in a study of radiotherapy plus CTLA-4 blockade in lung cancer. Produced via immunoSEQ multiplex PCR; TCRdb's table is partial and in-frame only. The sample records about 110,000 clones, about four fifths being singletons. The sequences come from peripheral blood, collected from a patient treated with radiotherapy plus ipilimumab. The source of these receptors is a human donor with non-small cell lung cancer that progressed on radiotherapy plus ipilimumab. Some clones in this sample may be carry-over from other donors' samples.

V usage is TRBV29-1 and J usage is TRBJ1-2; 9 positions match TRBD1. This CDR3 comprises 12 residues. With V trimmed by 6 bases and J by 2 bases, 1 base remained unmatched. In germline, CDR1 is SQVTM, CDR2 ANQGSEA. CDR3 in amino acids: CSVGTGNYGYTF. The CDR3 bases are TGCAGCGTAGGGACAGGGAACTATGGCTACACCTTC.

The chain links TRBV12-5 to TRBJ1-2, with D tentatively TRBD1 (6 bases). Germline values: CDR1 LGHNT, CDR2 FRNRAP. The CDR3 spans 16 residues. The ends were cut back, 7 bases at V and 0 bases at J, with 18 bases in the middle. This CDR3 is CASARDTYPANYGYTF. The CDR3 region has the DNA TGTGCTAGTGCCCGGGACACCTACCCAGCTAACTATGGCTACACCTTC.

Regarding this clone: Germline and junction disagree at one end, which may indicate a read error. The chain carries TRBV7-7 and TRBJ2-7; possibly TRBD1 for D (5 bases). This CDR3 has 17 residues. Germline lookup yields CDR1 SSHAT and CDR2 FNYEAQ (reference sequence). CDR3 residues: CASSFLMQGPLGDEQYF. For the CDR3, the DNA is TGTGCTAGCAGCTTTTTGATGCAGGGCCCCTTAGGGGACGAGCAGTACTTC. The full variable domain, rest sourced from reference TRBV7-7 and TRBJ2-7, is GAGVSQSPRYKVTKRGQDVTLRCDPISSHATLYWYQQALGQGPEFLTYFNYEAQPDKSGLPSDRFSAERPEGSISTLTIQRTEQRDSAMYRCASSFLMQGPLGDEQYFGPGTRLTVT.

The chain is built from TRBV6-6 and TRBJ1-1, with D unclear. Germline values: CDR1 MNHNY, CDR2 SVGAGI (reference sequence). The CDR3 is 13 amino acids. Trimming removed 1 base at V and 1 base at J, with 4 bases between. The CDR3 nucleotides read TGTGCCAGCAGTTACTTAAGGAACACTGAAGCTTTCTTT. Encoded protein: CASSYLRNTEAFF.

The chain joins TRBV25-1 to TRBJ2-1, with a possible D match to TRBD1 (6 bases). The CDR3 extends over 15 amino acids. Germline CDR1 is MGHDK and CDR2 is SYGVNS. V lost 5 bases and J lost 3, with 14 bases in between. CDR3 sequence (DNA): TGTGCCAGCAGTATTCGGACAGCGCTCTACAATGAGCAGTTCTTC. Its protein is CASSIRTALYNEQFF.

The chain has TRBV5-4 and TRBJ1-2; a weak D match, TRBD1 (5 bases). Germline CDR1 reads SGHNT; CDR2 reads YYREEE (reference sequence). V shed 4 bases and J shed 7 bases, with 23 bases lying between them. The CDR3 is 16 residues long. The CDR3 DNA reads TGTGCCAGCAGCCAAGTGGTTATCGACAGTTTAGGTGGCTACACCTTC. Its translation: CASSQVVIDSLGGYTF.

This chain uses TRBV2 with TRBJ1-6; D is perhaps TRBD1 (6 bases). V lost 5 bases and J 4 bases, leaving 9 bases between the germline ends. There are 14 residues in the CDR3. In germline, CDR1 is SNHLY, CDR2 FYNNEI. CDR3 in DNA: TGTGCCAGCAGTCGGACAGCGTATAATTCACCCCTCCACTTT. This gives the protein CASSRTAYNSPLHF.

This chain uses TRBV5-1 with TRBJ2-5; 9 bases are shared with TRBD2. This CDR3 comprises 14 residues. With V trimmed by 2 bases and J by 5 bases, 4 bases remained unmatched. Germline CDR1 is SGHRS and CDR2 is YFSETQ. The CDR3 DNA reads as TGCGCCAGCAGCTTTCGCGGGGGGGCGGAGACCCAGTACTTC. Amino acid sequence: CASSFRGGAETQYF.

The gene calls are TRBV5-1 and TRBJ2-5; no definite D call. Germline lookup yields CDR1 SGHRS and CDR2 YFSETQ. The CDR3 contains 17 residues. The ends were cut back, 1 base at V and 0 bases at J, with 16 bases in the middle. This chain's CDR3 is CASSLQPAGGYQETQYF. The CDR3, as DNA: TGCGCCAGCAGCTTGCAGCCGGCCGGCGGCTACCAAGAGACCCAGTACTTC.

V gene TRBV19 combines with J gene TRBJ2-7; 7 bases map to TRBD1. The V gene end was trimmed by 5 bases and the J gene end by 1 base; junction bases not matched to a gene: 5. Looked up from germline, CDR1 is LNHDA and CDR2 is SQIVND (reference sequence). This CDR3 contains 14 residues. CDR3 nucleotide sequence: TGTGCCAGTAGTCCCCGGGACAGTTCCTACGAGCAGTACTTC. Protein product: CASSPRDSSYEQYF.

This sequence joins TRBV4-2 and TRBJ1-5, with D hard to call. Looked up from germline, CDR1 is LGHNA and CDR2 is YNFKEQ. CDR3 length equals 16 residues. V gave up 1 base and J gave up 4 bases, with 14 bases separating them. The CDR3 region has the DNA TGTGCCAGCAGCCAAGGTGAAGGACCGACTAATCAGCCCCAGCATTTT. It encodes CASSQGEGPTNQPQHF.

The genes are TRBV18 and TRBJ1-2; no definite D call. CDR1 KGHSH and CDR2 LQKENI come from the germline V gene. The CDR3 has 17 amino acids. The ends were cut back, 0 bases at V and 1 base at J, with 15 bases in the middle. CDR3 nucleotides: TGTGCCAGCTCACCACCATCCCAGGTTGTCCTTAACTATGGCTACACCTTC. Amino acid sequence: CASSPPSQVVLNYGYTF.

V is TRBV27 and J is TRBJ2-1; D may match TRBD1 or TRBD2 (5 bases each). The CDR3 length is 16 residues. Germline assignment: CDR1 MNHEY and CDR2 SMNVEV (reference sequence). With 6 bases removed from V and 4 bases from J, the gap between germline ends came to 19 bases. DNA for the CDR3: TGTGCCAGCAGCCGACGAGGGGCCGGGTCATACAATGAGCAGTTCTTC. It yields the protein CASSRRGAGSYNEQFF.

V gene TRBV5-1 combines with J gene TRBJ2-4; D ambiguous. Germline V gene sequence: CDR1 SGHRS, CDR2 YFSETQ. The ends were cut back, 0 bases at V and 2 bases at J, with 3 bases in the middle. This CDR3 is 13 amino acids long. CDR3 in amino acids: CASSLDPKNIQYF. The CDR3, as DNA: TGCGCCAGCAGCTTGGATCCCAAAAACATTCAGTACTTC.